Each of the 25 T cell receptor beta chains below was sequenced from the same sample in a study of CD8 T cells in Susac syndrome. Random hexamers were used to reverse transcribe the RNA input (roughly 0.5 to 1 ug). MiXCR was run by TCRdb on the immunoSEQ multiplex PCR reads, yielding one entry per CDR3 protein. The table includes tens of thousands of distinct CDR3 sequences, roughly 93% detected once. The sequenced sample was CD4+ T cells from PBMCs. The receptors derive from a human donor with Susac syndrome.

The chain joins TRBV23-1 to TRBJ1-5; D unclear. TRBV23-1 is an open reading frame whose function is uncertain. The CDR3 has 13 amino acids. Trimming left V 3 bases short and J 6 bases short, with 9 bases between. The CDR3 here is CASSQDVGQPQHF. The CDR3 coding sequence is TGCGCCAGCAGTCAGGATGTGGGTCAGCCCCAGCATTTT.

This clonotype was seen more than once but under ten times. This rearrangement joins TRBV14 to TRBJ2-1, with TRBD2 identical over 8 bases. Germline V gene data show CDR1 as SGHDN and CDR2 as FVKESK. V lost 5 bases and J lost 1; bases outside the gene matches: 7. CDR3 length: 16 amino acids. The CDR3 sequence is CASSSRGGLSYNEQFF. CDR3 bases: TGTGCCAGCAGCTCACGGGGGGGTCTATCCTACAATGAGCAGTTCTTC.

V and J are TRBV7-9 and TRBJ1-2; D unresolved. CDR1 and CDR2 from the germline V gene are SEHNR and FQNEAQ (reference sequence). V was cut by 1 base and J by 3 bases, with 12 bases left in between. The CDR3 has 15 amino acids. CDR3 protein: CASSLGAADYYGYTF. The CDR3 nucleotides read TGTGCCAGCAGCTTAGGAGCGGCAGATTACTATGGCTACACCTTC.

This chain joins TRBV28 and TRBJ2-4, with D uncertain. The germline CDR1 and CDR2 sequences are MDHEN and SYDVKM. The CDR3 totals 14 residues. V gave up 3 bases and J gave up 5 bases, with 11 bases separating them. The CDR3: CASSFGSLQNIQYF. CDR3 coding DNA: TGTGCCAGCAGTTTTGGGTCCTTACAAAACATTCAGTACTTC.

This clonotype has just one count. The genes are TRBV30 and TRBJ2-3; D gene unclear. The V end lost 4 bases, the J end lost 2 bases, and 4 bases lay between the germline ends. The CDR3 is 11 residues long. CDR1 is GTSNPN and CDR2 is SVGIG in the germline V gene (reference sequence). CDR3 residues: CAWKHTDTQYF. The DNA of the CDR3 is TGTGCCTGGAAACACACAGATACGCAGTATTTT.

This clonotype was picked up one time. V is TRBV20-1 and J is TRBJ2-7; D remains unclear. The CDR3 consists of 14 residues. V was shortened by 4 bases and J by 3 bases, with 16 bases between the two germline ends. The germline CDR1 and CDR2 sequences are DFQATT and SNEGSKA (reference sequence). DNA of the CDR3: TGCAGTGCTAACAGCCAAGACGTTTACTACGAGCAGTACTTC. Residues: CSANSQDVYYEQYF.

This rearrangement joins TRBV7-9 to TRBJ2-1, with 11 bases matching TRBD1. Trimming took 5 bases from V and 8 from J; bases not matched to a gene: 11. CDR1 SEHNR and CDR2 FQNEAQ come from the germline V gene (reference sequence). The CDR3 totals 16 residues. For the CDR3, the DNA is TGTGCCAGCAGCCAAGAAGGGACAGGGGGTTCCGATGAGCAGTTCTTC. It codes for CASSQEGTGGSDEQFF.

V and J are TRBV7-2 and TRBJ2-7, with TRBD2 matching over 7 bases. The CDR3 totals 14 residues. Germline lookup yields CDR1 SGHTA and CDR2 FQGNSA. V lost 5 bases, J lost 3 bases, and 7 bases stayed unmatched. The CDR3 nucleotides read TGTGCCAGCAGCCTGGCGGGAGCCGACTACGAGCAGTACTTC. Its translation is CASSLAGADYEQYF.

The CDR3 region is CSASGTSGGTDTQYF. CDR3 nucleotide sequence: TGCAGTGCTAGTGGGACTAGCGGTGGAACAGATACGCAGTATTTT. This rearrangement joins TRBV20-1 to TRBJ2-3; 11 bases align to TRBD2. The germline V gene has CDR1 DFQATT and CDR2 SNEGSKA (reference sequence). There are 15 residues in the CDR3. The ends lost 3 bases at V and 3 bases at J; junction bases unmatched: 5.

The chain employs TRBV7-9 and TRBJ2-5; no definite D call. Trimming pared 7 bases from V and 1 base from J, leaving 16 bases between. CDR3 size: 15 residues. The germline CDR1 and CDR2 sequences are SEHNR and FQNEAQ (reference sequence). CDR3 amino acids: CASIFSRAFQETQYF. CDR3 coding DNA: TGTGCCAGCATATTCTCCCGGGCGTTCCAAGAGACCCAGTACTTC.

The gene calls are TRBV7-9 and TRBJ1-6; tentative D call: TRBD1 (6 bases). Germline V CDR1 and CDR2: SEHNR, FQNEAQ (reference sequence). This CDR3 contains 18 residues. Trimming removed 8 bases at V and 3 bases at J, with 23 bases between. CDR3 region: CASRNLRETGVYNSPLHF. Here the CDR3 DNA reads TGTGCCAGCCGTAATCTCAGAGAGACAGGAGTCTATAATTCACCCCTCCACTTT.

The chain carries TRBV5-5 and TRBJ2-1, with 15 bases matching TRBD2. Germline trimming cut 4 bases from V and 7 bases from J; bases unmatched to any gene: 3. CDR3 size: 15 residues. The germline V gene has CDR1 SGHKS and CDR2 YYEKEE (reference sequence). The DNA of the CDR3 is TGTGCCAGCAGCCCAGGACTAGCGGGGGGGAATGAGCAGTTCTTC. Encoded protein: CASSPGLAGGNEQFF.

V and J are TRBV19 and TRBJ2-6, with 7 bases matching TRBD1. The germline V gene has CDR1 LNHDA and CDR2 SQIVND (reference sequence). The CDR3 consists of 15 residues. Germline trimming cut 5 bases from V and 2 bases from J; bases unmatched to any gene: 3. DNA of the CDR3: TGTGCCAGTAGTCCCCAGGGGGCTGGGGCCAACGTCCTGACTTTC. Translating gives CASSPQGAGANVLTF.

The chain employs TRBV7-9 and TRBJ2-5; 9 nucleotides match TRBD1. Unmatched junction bases numbered 8, after V lost 1 base and J lost 8 bases. CDR1 is SEHNR and CDR2 is FQNEAQ in the germline V gene (reference sequence). The CDR3 spans 15 residues. CDR3 residues: CASSLGRGQGGTQYF. The CDR3 DNA reads TGTGCCAGCAGCTTAGGGCGGGGACAGGGTGGTACCCAGTACTTC.

This clonotype was seen just once. This chain uses TRBV28 with TRBJ2-5; D is possibly TRBD2 (6 bases). The CDR3 is made up of 15 amino acids. The germline V and J ends were trimmed by 7 bases and 0 bases, with 15 bases remaining between them. Germline V lookup: CDR1 MDHEN, CDR2 SYDVKM. The CDR3 protein is CASTLLRRDQETQYF. CDR3 DNA: TGTGCCAGCACCCTGTTAAGGAGGGACCAAGAGACCCAGTACTTC.

The genes are TRBV6-6 and TRBJ2-6, with D uncertain. This CDR3 contains 14 residues. CDR1 is MNHNY and CDR2 is SVGAGI in the germline V gene (reference sequence). V was trimmed by 7 bases and J by 2 bases, leaving 9 bases between them. Here the CDR3 DNA reads TGTGCCAGCACCCCCAGGACTGGGGCCAACGTCCTGACTTTC. Its translation: CASTPRTGANVLTF.

The chain couples TRBV7-2 to TRBJ1-6; D may be TRBD1 (5 bases). Germline V gene sequence: CDR1 SGHTA, CDR2 FQGNSA. The CDR3 consists of 14 residues. V was clipped by 2 bases and J by 4 bases, with 6 bases between them. This CDR3 is CASSLRQYNSPLHF. The CDR3 nucleotides read TGTGCCAGCAGCTTAAGACAGTATAATTCACCCCTCCACTTT.

The chain is built from TRBV10-3 and TRBJ2-7; D gene unclear. Germline V gene sequence: CDR1 ENHRY, CDR2 SYGVKD. The CDR3 is 13 residues long. The V and J ends lost 6 bases and 5 bases respectively, with 14 bases between them. The CDR3 coding sequence is TGTGCCATCAGGACGCCTCCATTGGACGAGCAGTACTTC. The encoded protein is CAIRTPPLDEQYF.

The chain uses TRBV19 and TRBJ2-2; 8 bases are shared with TRBD1. Trimming cost V 5 bases and J 4 bases; bases outside gene matches: 12. CDR1 and CDR2 (germline): LNHDA, SQIVND (reference sequence). The CDR3 spans 17 residues. The CDR3 DNA reads TGTGCCAGTAGTGTGGGGGTAGGACAGGGAGGCACCGGGGAGCTGTTTTTT. It translates to CASSVGVGQGGTGELFF.

This clonotype was counted once. The V call is TRBV7-2, the J call TRBJ1-2, with no clear D. The CDR3 loop spans 15 amino acids. V shed 5 bases and J shed 4 bases, with 17 bases lying between them. Looked up from germline, CDR1 is SGHTA and CDR2 is FQGNSA. CDR3 residues: CASSQSGGRAYGYTF. The CDR3 DNA sequence: TGTGCCAGCAGCCAATCAGGTGGGAGGGCCTATGGCTACACCTTC. The variable domain in full, completed from reference TRBV7-2 and TRBJ1-2, reads GAGVSQSPSNKVTEKGKDVELRCDPISGHTALYWYRQSLGQGLEFLIYFQGNSAPDKSGLPSDRFSAERTGGSVSTLTIQRTQQEDSAVYLCASSQSGGRAYGYTFGSGTRLTVV.

The chain combines TRBV6-2 or TRBV6-3 with TRBJ2-7, with 8 bases lining up with TRBD1. CDR1 and CDR2 (germline): MNHEY, SVGEGT. The V gene end was trimmed by 5 bases and the J gene end by 4 bases; junction bases not matched to a gene: 4. This CDR3 is 13 amino acids long. The CDR3 loop is CASSKTGVYEQYF. The CDR3 DNA sequence: TGTGCCAGCAGTAAGACAGGGGTTTACGAGCAGTACTTC.

In this sample, this clonotype turned up once. The rearrangement joins TRBV10-3 to TRBJ2-1; 9 bases align to TRBD2. Germline V gives CDR1 ENHRY, CDR2 SYGVKD. V trimming: 9 bases; J trimming: 5 bases; junction bases outside the gene matches: 5. CDR3 length: 13 amino acids. Here the CDR3 DNA reads TGTGCCATGTCTAGCGGGGCCCACAATGAGCAGTTCTTC. As protein: CAMSSGAHNEQFF.

The rearrangement links TRBV20-1 to TRBJ2-2; D might be TRBD1 (6 bases). Trimming left V 3 bases short and J 1 base short, with 12 bases between. This CDR3 is 15 amino acids long. Germline V gene data show CDR1 as DFQATT and CDR2 as SNEGSKA (reference sequence). The chain's CDR3 is CSASNPRGNTGELFF. CDR3 DNA sequence: TGCAGTGCTAGTAACCCCAGGGGGAACACCGGGGAGCTGTTTTTT.

The rearrangement uses TRBV18 and TRBJ2-2; D unresolved. Germline loops: CDR1 KGHSH, CDR2 LQKENI. The CDR3 has 14 residues. Trimming removed 1 base at V and 1 base at J, with 4 bases between. Here the CDR3 reads CASSPRQNTGELFF. The CDR3 nucleotides read TGTGCCAGCTCACCACGACAGAACACCGGGGAGCTGTTTTTT.

The V and J genes are TRBV20-1 and TRBJ2-1, with D unclear. This CDR3 is 13 amino acids long. Looked up from germline, CDR1 is DFQATT and CDR2 is SNEGSKA (reference sequence). Trimming left V 1 base short and J 3 bases short, with 7 bases between. CDR3 sequence: CSARVGFYNEQFF. The DNA for the CDR3 is TGCAGTGCTAGAGTCGGGTTCTACAATGAGCAGTTCTTC.